The source of this TCR beta chain is a study of monozygotic twins with inflammatory bowel disease. General study findings and limits: IBD patients had lower TCRbeta diversity (inverse Simpson) than healthy co-twins. Part of the variability in patient repertoires may have come from differing immunosuppressive treatments.

CDR3 size: 18 residues. Germline assignment: CDR1 SGHAT and CDR2 FQDESV (reference sequence). Blood samples measuring roughly 2.3 ml were taken per donor. Researchers ran eight separate cDNA reactions for each sample. From the 5' RACE reads, TCRdb lists one entry per CDR3 protein and no DNA. This listing includes about 330,000 distinct CDR3 sequences. As to this clonotype: What it binds is unknown.

The chain combines TRBV11-1 with TRBJ1-1; there is no DNA to check the TCRdb D call of TRBD1. The TCR was taken from a human donor with ulcerative colitis or Crohn's disease, or a healthy co-twin of an affected twin (not recorded which). Specimen: blood. The CDR3 sequence is CASRREGQGPRGNTEAFF.